The rows below give T cell receptor beta chains drawn from one sample of a study of CD8 T cells in ankylosing spondylitis. Each CDR3 protein is one row after TCRdb ran MiXCR on the 5' RACE reads. There are 150,000 to 200,000 distinct CDR3 sequences in the sample; around 32% occur only once, and 5.5% to 7.5% lies in the top ten. Material: synovial fluid, either unsorted or a sorted T cell fraction (not recorded which). Receptor source: a male donor with ankylosing spondylitis. The CDR3 runs from the conserved cysteine through the conserved F or W. The D gene is left open where the match is weak. Rows give clone size only sometimes, using once, few, many, or a class for an expanded clone.

clone_size d_call j_call v_call cdr3_nt cdr3_aa
- - TRBJ1-6 TRBV28 TGTGCCAGCAGTTTATCAAATAATTCACCCCTCCACTTT CASSLSNNSPLHF
- - TRBJ2-3 TRBV10-2 TGCGCCAGCATGGGGGTGGTAGGGGCCGGCGGACTCACAGATACGCAGTATTTT CASMGVVGAGGLTDTQYF
few TRBD2 TRBJ2-5 TRBV10-1 TGCGCCAGCAGCGTACCGCGAGGACTAGCACTTCAGACCCAGTACTTC CASSVPRGLALQTQYF
once TRBD2 TRBJ2-7 TRBV9 TGTGCCAGCAGCCTCGACCTGGGGGGGGGACGCTACGAGCAGTACTTC CASSLDLGGGRYEQYF
- - TRBJ1-2 TRBV20-1 TGCAGTGCTCAATTGGCGGGAGCTAACTATGGCTACACCTTC CSAQLAGANYGYTF
- - TRBJ1-3 TRBV20-1 TGCAGTGCAGCTACAAGGAGCTCTGGAAACACCATATATTTT CSAATRSSGNTIYF
many TRBD1 TRBJ1-5 TRBV6-5 TGTGCCAGCAGTTACCGGAGTACAGGGGCCGGGGGGGAGCCCCAGCATTTT CASSYRSTGAGGEPQHF
few - TRBJ1-1 TRBV7-2 TGTGCCAGCAGCAGAAGGACGGGGGTCACTGAAGCTTTCTTT CASSRRTGVTEAFF
few - TRBJ1-1 TRBV7-2 TGTGCCAGCAGCCCATGGGGGCAGGGGAACACTGAAGCTTTCTTT CASSPWGQGNTEAFF
few TRBD1 TRBJ1-4 TRBV9 TGTGCCAGCAGCGTCAGGGGGGCTAATGAAAAACTGTTTTTT CASSVRGANEKLFF
many TRBD1 TRBJ2-3 TRBV7-9 TGTGCCAGTCCGGGACAGCAAACAGATACGCAGTATTTT CASPGQQTDTQYF
few TRBD2 TRBJ2-1 TRBV5-1 TGCGCCAGCAGCCCGACTGGACTAGCGGGAGAAGGGTACAATGAGCAGTTCTTC CASSPTGLAGEGYNEQFF
- TRBD2 TRBJ2-5 TRBV4-2 TGTGCCAGCAGCCAACGGACTAGCGGGGACCAAGAGACCCAGTACTTC CASSQRTSGDQETQYF
- TRBD1 TRBJ1-4 TRBV7-2 TGTGCCAGCAGCTTCCTGCCCATGGGACAGCGGAGAGAAAAACTGTTTTTT CASSFLPMGQRREKLFF